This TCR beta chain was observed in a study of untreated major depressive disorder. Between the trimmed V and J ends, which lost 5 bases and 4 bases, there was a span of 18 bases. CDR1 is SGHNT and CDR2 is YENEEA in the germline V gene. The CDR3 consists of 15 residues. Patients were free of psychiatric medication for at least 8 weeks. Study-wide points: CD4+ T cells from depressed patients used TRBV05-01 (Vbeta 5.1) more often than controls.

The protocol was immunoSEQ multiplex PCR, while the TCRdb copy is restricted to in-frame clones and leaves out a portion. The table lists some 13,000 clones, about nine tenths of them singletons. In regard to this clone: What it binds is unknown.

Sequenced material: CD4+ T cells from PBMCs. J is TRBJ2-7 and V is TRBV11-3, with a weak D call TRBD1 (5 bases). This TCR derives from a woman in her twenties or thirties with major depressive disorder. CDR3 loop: CASSPRQSIPYEQYF. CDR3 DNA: TGTGCCAGCAGCCCGCGACAGTCAATCCCTTACGAGCAGTACTTC.